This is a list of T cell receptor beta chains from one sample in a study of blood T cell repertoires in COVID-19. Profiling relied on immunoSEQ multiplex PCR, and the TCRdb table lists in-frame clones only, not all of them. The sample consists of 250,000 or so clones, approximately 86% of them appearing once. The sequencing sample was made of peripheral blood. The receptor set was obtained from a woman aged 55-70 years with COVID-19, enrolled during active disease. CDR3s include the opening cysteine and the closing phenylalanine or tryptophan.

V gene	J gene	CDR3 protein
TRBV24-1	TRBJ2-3	CATSVPSGGRTDTQYF
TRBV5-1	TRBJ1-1	CASSLLLQGNTEAFF
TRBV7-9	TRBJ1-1	CASSLPTGGMNTEAFF
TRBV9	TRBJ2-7	CASSVMGHENYEQYF
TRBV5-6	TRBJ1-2	CASSNYGAGYTF
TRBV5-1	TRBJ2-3	CASSPGGQNTQYF
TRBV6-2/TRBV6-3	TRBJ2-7	CASSYWGGTNEQYF
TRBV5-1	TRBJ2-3	CASSTSGRTDTQYF
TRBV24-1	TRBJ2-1	CATSDKRRLGPTPNEQFF
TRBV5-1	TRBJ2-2	CASSPYASYTGELFF
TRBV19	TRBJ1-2	CASSIGSPYGYTF
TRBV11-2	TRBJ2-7	CASSWTGASSYEQYF
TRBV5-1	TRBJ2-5	CASSLQTGFGETQYF
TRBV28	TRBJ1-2	CASSYGTRYGYTF
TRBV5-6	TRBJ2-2	CASSPSFDTPTGELFF
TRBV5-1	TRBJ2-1	CASSSRDTGRNEQFF
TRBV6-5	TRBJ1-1	CASSYSGQGAEAFF
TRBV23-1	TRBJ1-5	CASSQSPPGRRDQPQHF
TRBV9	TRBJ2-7	CASSVGTVSYEQYF
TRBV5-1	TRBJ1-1	CASSEQGSRTEAFF
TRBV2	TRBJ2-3	CASSEWAGGETQYF
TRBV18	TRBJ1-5	CASSPGQGASNQPQHF
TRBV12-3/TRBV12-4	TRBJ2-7	CASSLQGRYEQYF
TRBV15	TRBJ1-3	CATSDGSSGNTIYF
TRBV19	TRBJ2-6	CASTPGGSSGANVLTF
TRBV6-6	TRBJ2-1	CASSYVAYNEQFF
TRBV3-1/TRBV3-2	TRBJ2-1	CASSQDRVNTQFF
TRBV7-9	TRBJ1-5	CASSLSHSNQPQHF
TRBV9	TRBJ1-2	CASSAGQSNYGYTF
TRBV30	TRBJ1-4	CAWSVKAAGGFEKLFF
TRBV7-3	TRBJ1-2	CASSFQGGSGGYTF
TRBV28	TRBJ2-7	CASKITGPSSYEQYF
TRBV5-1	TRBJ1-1	CASSEHRGNTEAFF
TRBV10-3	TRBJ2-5	CAIRGDSGETQYF
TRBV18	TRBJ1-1	CASSPAGSTEAFF
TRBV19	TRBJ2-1	CASRVVAGGLGEQFF
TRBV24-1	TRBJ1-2	CATSDATGAYGYTF
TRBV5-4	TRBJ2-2	CASSGTGIVTGELFF
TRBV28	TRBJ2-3	CASSFWGADTQYF
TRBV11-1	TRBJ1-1	CASSLVLSGEAFF
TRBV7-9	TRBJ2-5	CASSLARETQYF
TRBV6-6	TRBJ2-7	CASSGRDRQTYEQYF
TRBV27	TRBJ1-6	CASSWQVDSPLHF
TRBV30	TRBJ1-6	CAWSRPGPGASPLHF
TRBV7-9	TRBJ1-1	CASNSGVQATEAFF
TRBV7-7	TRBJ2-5	CASSRGQEETQYF
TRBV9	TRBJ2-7	CASSAGEAGGFSYEQYF
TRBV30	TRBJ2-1	CAWSGESYNEQFF
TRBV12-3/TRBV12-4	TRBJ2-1	CASSPGTTPLFF
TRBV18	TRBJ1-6	CASSPRGQGGVVNNSPLHF
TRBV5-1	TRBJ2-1	CASSFFSSYNEQFF
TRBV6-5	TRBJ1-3	CASRADGGSGNTIYF
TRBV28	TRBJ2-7	CACTSGRYEQYF